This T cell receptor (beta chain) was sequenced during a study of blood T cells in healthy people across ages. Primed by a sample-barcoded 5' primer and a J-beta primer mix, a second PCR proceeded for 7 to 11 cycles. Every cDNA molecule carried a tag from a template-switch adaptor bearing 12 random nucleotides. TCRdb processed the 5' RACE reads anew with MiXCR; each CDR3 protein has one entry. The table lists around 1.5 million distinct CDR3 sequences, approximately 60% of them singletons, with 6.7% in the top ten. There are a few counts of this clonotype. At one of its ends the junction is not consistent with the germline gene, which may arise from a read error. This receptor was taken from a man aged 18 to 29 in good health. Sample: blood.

CDR3 nucleotides: TGTGCCAGCAGCTTAGGGCGTGGGGCTGAAGCTTTCTTT. Its translation: CASSLGRGAEAFF. The genes are TRBV12-3 or TRBV12-4 and TRBJ1-1, with no clear D. The CDR3 consists of 13 residues.